This record looks at one TCR beta chain sequence and its context. The record originates from a study of cytomegalovirus exposure and HLA in healthy donors. The CDR3 contains 16 residues. Per the germline V gene, CDR1 is SGDLS and CDR2 is YYNGEE. The V gene end was trimmed by 0 bases and the J gene end by 3 bases; junction bases not matched to a gene: 4. The PCR made use of 60 Vbeta and 13 Jbeta primers. Using immunoSEQ multiplex PCR, the repertoire was profiled, and TCRdb retains in-frame clones only, with some absent. This table holds 120,000 to 150,000 clones, about 73% found once. The sample comprised PBMCs. The clonotype was recovered from a man aged 40-50 years in good health and CMV-seropositive. This chain links TRBV9 with TRBJ2-3; 10 bases are a match to TRBD2. CDR3 loop: CASSVASGSLTDTQYF. CDR3 coding DNA: TGTGCCAGCAGCGTAGCTAGCGGGAGTTTGACAGATACGCAGTATTTT.